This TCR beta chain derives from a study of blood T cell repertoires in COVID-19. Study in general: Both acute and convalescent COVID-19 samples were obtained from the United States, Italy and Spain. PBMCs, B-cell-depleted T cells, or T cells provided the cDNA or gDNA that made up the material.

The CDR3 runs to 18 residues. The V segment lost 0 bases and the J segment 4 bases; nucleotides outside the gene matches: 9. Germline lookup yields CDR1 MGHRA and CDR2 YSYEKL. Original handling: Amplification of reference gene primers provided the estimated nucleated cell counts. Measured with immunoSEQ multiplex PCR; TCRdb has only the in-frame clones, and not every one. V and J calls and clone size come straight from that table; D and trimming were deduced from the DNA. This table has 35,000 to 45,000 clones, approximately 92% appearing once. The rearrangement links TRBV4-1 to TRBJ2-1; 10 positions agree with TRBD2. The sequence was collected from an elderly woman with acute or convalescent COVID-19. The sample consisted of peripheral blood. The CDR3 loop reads CASSQEPAGGSLYNEQFF. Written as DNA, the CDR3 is TGCGCCAGCAGCCAAGAACCAGCGGGGGGGTCGCTATACAATGAGCAGTTCTTC.